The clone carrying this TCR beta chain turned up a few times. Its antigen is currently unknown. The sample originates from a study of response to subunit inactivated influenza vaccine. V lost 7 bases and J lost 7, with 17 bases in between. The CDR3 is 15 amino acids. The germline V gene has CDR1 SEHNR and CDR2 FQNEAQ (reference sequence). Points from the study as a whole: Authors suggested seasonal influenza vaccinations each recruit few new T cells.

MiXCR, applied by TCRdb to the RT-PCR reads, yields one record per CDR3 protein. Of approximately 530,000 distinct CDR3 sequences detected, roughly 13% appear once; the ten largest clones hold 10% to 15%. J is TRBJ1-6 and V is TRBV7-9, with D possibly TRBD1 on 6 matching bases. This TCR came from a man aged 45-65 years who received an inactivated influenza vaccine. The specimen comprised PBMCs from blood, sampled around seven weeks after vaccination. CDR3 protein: CASTVTGSRNSPLHF. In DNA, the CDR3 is TGTGCCAGCACCGTAACAGGGTCGAGAAATTCACCCCTCCACTTT.